The table lists the clone carrying this T cell receptor (beta chain) with a few counts. The data were taken from a study of metastatic and nonmetastatic thyroid tumors. Prior to thyroid surgery, none of the patients had received any treatment. CDR3 length: 15 amino acids. The germline V gene encodes CDR1 MNHNS and CDR2 SASEGT. J was trimmed by 1 base and V by 6 bases; bases with no gene match: 6. TCRdb reassembled clones from the PCR reads with MiXCR. Of some 34,000 clones detected, approximately 17% appear once; the ten largest clones hold about 4.8%. The chain recombines TRBV6-1 with TRBJ1-2; the match to TRBD1 covers 9 bases. The receptor was isolated from a female donor with papillary thyroid cancer or a benign thyroid nodule (not recorded which). Some clones in this sample may be carry-over from other donors' samples. The source material was blood. This CDR3 reads CASSRGQGLNYGYTF. For the CDR3, the DNA is TGTGCCAGCAGCCGTGGACAGGGGCTTAACTATGGCTACACCTTC.